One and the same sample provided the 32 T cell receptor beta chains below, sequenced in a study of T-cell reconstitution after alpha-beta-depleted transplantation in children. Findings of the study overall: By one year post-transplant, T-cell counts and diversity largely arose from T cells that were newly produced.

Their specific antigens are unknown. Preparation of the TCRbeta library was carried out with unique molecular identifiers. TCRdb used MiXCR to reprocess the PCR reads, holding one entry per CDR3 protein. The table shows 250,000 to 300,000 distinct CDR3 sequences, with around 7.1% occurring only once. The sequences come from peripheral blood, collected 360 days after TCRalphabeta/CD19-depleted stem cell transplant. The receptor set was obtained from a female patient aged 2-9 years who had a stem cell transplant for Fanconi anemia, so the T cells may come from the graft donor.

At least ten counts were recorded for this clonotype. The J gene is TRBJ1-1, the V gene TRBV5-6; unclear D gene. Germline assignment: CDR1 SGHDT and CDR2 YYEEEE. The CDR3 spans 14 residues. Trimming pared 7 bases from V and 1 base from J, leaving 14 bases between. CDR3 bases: TGTGCCAGCCAGTACGGGAATAGGAACACTGAAGCTTTCTTT. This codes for CASQYGNRNTEAFF.

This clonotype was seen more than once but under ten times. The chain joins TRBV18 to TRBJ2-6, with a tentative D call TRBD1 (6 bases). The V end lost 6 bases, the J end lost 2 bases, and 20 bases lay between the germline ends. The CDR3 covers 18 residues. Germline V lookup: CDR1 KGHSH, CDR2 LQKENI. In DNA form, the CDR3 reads TGTGCCAGCTCCCTCCAGGACAGAGGAGGCCCTGGGGCCAACGTCCTGACTTTC. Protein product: CASSLQDRGGPGANVLTF.

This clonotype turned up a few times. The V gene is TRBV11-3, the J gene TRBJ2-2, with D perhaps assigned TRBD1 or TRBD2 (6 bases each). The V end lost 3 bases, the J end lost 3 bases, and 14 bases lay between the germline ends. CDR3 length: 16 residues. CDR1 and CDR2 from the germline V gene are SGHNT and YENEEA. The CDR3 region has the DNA TGTGCCAGCAGCTTCCTGGGGGGCGAGGACACCGGGGAGCTGTTTTTT. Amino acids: CASSFLGGEDTGELFF. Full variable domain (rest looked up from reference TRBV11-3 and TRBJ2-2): EAGVVQSPRYKIIEKKQPVAFWCNPISGHNTLYWYLQNLGQGPELLIRYENEEAVDDSQLPKDRFSAERLKGVDSTLKIQPAELGDSAVYLCASSFLGGEDTGELFFGEGSRLTVL.

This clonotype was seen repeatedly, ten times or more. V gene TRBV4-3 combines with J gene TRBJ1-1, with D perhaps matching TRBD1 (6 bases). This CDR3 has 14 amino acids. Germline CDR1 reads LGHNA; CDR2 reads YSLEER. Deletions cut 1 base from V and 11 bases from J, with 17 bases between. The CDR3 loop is CASSQVRLQGEAFF. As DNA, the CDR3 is TGCGCCAGCAGCCAAGTTCGCTTACAGGGAGAGGCTTTCTTT.

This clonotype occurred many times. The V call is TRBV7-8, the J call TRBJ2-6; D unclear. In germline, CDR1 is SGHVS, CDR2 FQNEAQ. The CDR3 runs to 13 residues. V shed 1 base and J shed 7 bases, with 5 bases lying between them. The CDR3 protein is CASSLVSANVLTF. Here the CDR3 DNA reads TGTGCCAGCAGCTTAGTGTCAGCCAACGTCCTGACTTTC.

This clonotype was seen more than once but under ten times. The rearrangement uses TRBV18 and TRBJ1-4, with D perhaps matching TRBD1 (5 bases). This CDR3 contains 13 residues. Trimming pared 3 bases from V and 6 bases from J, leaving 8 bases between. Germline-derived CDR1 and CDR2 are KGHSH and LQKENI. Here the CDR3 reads CASSPSRDEKLFF. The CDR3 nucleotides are TGTGCCAGCTCACCGAGCAGGGATGAAAAACTGTTTTTT.

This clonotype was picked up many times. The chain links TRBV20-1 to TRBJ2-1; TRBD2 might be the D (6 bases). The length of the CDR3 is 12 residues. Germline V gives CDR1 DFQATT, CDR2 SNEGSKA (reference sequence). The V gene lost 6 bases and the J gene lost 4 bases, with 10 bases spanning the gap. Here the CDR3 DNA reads TGCAGTGCGGGCGGGGATTACAATGAGCAGTTCTTC. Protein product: CSAGGDYNEQFF.

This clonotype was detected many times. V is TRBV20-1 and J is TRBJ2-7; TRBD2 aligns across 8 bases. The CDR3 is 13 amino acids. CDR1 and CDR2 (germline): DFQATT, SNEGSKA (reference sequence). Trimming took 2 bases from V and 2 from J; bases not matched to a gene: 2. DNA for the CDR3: TGCAGTGCTAGACGGGGGGGCCCCTACGAGCAGTACTTC. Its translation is CSARRGGPYEQYF.

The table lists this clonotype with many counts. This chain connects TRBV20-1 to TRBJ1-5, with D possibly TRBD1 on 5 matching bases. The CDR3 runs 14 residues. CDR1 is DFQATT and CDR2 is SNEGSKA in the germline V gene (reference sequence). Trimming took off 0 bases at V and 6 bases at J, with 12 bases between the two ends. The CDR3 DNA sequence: TGCAGTGCTAGAGATTTAGGGGCTAGTCAGCCCCAGCATTTT. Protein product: CSARDLGASQPQHF.

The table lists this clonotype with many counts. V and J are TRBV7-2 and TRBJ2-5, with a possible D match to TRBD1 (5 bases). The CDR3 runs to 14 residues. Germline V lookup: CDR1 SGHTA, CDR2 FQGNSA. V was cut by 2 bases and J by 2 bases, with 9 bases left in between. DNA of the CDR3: TGTGCCAGCAGCTTATTTCAGGGTCAAGAGACCCAGTACTTC. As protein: CASSLFQGQETQYF.

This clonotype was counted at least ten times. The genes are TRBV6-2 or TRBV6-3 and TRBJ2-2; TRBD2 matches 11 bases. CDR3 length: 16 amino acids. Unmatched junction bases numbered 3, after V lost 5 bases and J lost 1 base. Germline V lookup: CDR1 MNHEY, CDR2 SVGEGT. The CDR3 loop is CASSNGLAGNTGELFF. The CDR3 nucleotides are TGTGCCAGCAGTAACGGACTAGCGGGGAACACCGGGGAGCTGTTTTTT.

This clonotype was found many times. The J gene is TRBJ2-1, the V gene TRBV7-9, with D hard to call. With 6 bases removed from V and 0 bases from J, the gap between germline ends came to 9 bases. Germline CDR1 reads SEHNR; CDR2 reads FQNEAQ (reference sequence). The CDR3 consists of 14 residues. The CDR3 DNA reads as TGTGCCAGCAGTCCCCTATCCTCCTACAATGAGCAGTTCTTC. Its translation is CASSPLSSYNEQFF.

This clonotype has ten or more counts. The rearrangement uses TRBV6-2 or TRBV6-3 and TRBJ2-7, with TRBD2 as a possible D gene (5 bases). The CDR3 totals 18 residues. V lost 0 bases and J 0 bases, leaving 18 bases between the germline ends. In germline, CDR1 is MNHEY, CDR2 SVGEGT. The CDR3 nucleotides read TGTGCCAGCAGTTACTCGGGAGAAAGGCAGCCAGGCTCCTACGAGCAGTACGTC. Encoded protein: CASSYSGERQPGSYEQYV.

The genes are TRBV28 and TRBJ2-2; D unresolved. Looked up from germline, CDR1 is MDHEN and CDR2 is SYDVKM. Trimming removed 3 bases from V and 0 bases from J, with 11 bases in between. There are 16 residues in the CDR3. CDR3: CASSFRSFANTGELFF. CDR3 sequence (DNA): TGTGCCAGCAGTTTTCGGAGTTTCGCGAACACCGGGGAGCTGTTTTTT.

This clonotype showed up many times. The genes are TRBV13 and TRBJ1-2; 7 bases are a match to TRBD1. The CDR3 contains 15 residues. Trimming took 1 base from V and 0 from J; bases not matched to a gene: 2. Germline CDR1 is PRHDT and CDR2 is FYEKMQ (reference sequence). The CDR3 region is CASSLAGTANYGYTF. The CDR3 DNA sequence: TGTGCCAGCAGCTTAGCGGGGACAGCTAACTATGGCTACACCTTC.

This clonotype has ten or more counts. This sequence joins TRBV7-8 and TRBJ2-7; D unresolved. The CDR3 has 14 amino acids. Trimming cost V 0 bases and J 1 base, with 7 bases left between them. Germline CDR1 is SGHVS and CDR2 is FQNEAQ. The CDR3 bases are TGTGCCAGCAGCTTAGCAGAGACTTCCTACGAGCAGTACTTC. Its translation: CASSLAETSYEQYF.

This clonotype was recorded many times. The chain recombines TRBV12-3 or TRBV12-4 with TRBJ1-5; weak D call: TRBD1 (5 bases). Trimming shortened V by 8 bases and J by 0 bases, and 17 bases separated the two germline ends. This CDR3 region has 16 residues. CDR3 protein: CASGLGRGYSNQPQHF. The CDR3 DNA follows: TGTGCCAGCGGTCTGGGTCGGGGGTATAGCAATCAGCCCCAGCATTTT.

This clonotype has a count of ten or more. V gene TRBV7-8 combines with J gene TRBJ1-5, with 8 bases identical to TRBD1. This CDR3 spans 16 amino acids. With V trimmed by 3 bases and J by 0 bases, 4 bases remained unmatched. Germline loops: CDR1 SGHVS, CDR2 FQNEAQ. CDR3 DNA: TGTGCCAGCAGCTTCCAAGGGACAGGTAGCAATCAGCCCCAGCATTTT. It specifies CASSFQGTGSNQPQHF.

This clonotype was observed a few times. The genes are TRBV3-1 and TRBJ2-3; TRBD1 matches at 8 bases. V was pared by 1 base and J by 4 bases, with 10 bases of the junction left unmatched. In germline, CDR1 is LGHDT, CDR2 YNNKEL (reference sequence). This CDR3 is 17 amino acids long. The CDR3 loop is CASSQGASGQGPDTQYF. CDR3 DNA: TGTGCCAGCAGCCAAGGCGCGTCCGGACAGGGCCCAGATACGCAGTATTTT.

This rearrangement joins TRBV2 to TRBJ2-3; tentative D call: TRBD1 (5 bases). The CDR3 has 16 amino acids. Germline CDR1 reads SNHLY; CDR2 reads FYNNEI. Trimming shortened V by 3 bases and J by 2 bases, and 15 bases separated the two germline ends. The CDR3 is CASSDGALDYTDTQYF. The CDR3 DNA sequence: TGTGCCAGCAGTGATGGGGCTTTAGATTACACAGATACGCAGTATTTT.

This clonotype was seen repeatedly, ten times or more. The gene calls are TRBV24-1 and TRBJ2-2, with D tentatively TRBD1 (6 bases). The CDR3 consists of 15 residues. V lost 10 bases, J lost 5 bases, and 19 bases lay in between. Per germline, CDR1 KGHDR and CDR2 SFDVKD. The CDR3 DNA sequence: TGTGCCACTGGTTCAGGGACACCCGCTACCGGGGAGCTGTTTTTT. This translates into CATGSGTPATGELFF.

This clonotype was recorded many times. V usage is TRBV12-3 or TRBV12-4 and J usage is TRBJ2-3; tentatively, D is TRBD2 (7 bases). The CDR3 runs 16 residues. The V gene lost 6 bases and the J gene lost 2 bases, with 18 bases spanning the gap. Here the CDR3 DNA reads TGTGCCAGCAGCTACCTTCTCGCGGGGGCCACAGATACGCAGTATTTT. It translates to CASSYLLAGATDTQYF.

The DNA of the CDR3 is TGTGCCTCCTGCCAAGCCGGGGGGGCCCCCGGGGAGCTGTTTTTT. Translated: CASCQAGGAPGELFF. The V gene is TRBV12-3 or TRBV12-4, the J gene TRBJ2-2; 8 bases are a match to TRBD2. CDR3 size: 15 residues. V lost 11 bases and J lost 6; bases outside the gene matches: 14.

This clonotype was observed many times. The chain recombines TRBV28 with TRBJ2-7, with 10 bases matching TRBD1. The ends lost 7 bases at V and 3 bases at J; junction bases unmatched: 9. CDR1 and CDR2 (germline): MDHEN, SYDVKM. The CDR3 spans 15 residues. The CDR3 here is CASIPPGTGDYEQYF. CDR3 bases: TGTGCCAGCATACCACCCGGGACAGGGGACTACGAGCAGTACTTC.

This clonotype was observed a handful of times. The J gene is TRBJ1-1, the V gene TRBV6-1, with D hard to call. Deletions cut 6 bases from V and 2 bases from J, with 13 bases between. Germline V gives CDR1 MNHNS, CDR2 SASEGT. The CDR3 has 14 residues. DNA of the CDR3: TGTGCCAGCAGAGTCGGCCAGCTTAACACTGAAGCTTTCTTT. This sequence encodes CASRVGQLNTEAFF.

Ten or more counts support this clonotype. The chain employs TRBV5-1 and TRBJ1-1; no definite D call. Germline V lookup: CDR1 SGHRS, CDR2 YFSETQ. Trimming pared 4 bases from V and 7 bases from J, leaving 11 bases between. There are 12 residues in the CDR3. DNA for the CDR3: TGCGCCAGCAGCCCCGAAGCAGGTGAAGCTTTCTTT. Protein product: CASSPEAGEAFF.

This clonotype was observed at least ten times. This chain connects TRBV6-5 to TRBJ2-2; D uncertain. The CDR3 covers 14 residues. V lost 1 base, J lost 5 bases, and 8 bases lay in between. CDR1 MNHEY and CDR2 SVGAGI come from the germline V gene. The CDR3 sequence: CASSYLGPTGELFF. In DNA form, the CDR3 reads TGTGCCAGCAGTTACTTGGGCCCAACCGGGGAGCTGTTTTTT.

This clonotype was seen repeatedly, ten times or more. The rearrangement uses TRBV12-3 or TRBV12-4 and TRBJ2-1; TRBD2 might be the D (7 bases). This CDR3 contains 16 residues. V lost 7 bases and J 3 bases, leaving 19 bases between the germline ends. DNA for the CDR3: TGTGCCAGCACCCTCGGAGGGGGGGGCCTCTACAATGAGCAGTTCTTC. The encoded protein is CASTLGGGGLYNEQFF.

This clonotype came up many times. In DNA form, the CDR3 reads TGTGCCAGCAGCCAAGGGACTAGCGGGGTCGGTGAGCAGTACTTC. This codes for CASSQGTSGVGEQYF. The genes are TRBV4-2 and TRBJ2-7, with TRBD2 matching over 12 bases. The CDR3 covers 15 residues. The ends lost 1 base at V and 7 bases at J; junction bases unmatched: 5. Germline assignment: CDR1 LGHNA and CDR2 YNFKEQ.

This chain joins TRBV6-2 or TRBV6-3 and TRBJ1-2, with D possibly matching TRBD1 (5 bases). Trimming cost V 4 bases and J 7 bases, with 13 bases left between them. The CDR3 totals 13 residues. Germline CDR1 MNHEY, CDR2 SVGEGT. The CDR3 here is CASSSGLMGGYTF. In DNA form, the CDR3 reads TGTGCCAGCAGTTCGGGACTGATGGGTGGCTACACCTTC.

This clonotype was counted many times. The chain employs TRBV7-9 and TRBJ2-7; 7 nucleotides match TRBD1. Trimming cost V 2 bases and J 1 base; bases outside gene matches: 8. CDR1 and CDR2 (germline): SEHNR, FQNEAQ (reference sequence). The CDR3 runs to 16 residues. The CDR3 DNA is TGTGCCAGCAGCTTATACGGGACAGATTTTTCCTACGAGCAGTACTTC. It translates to CASSLYGTDFSYEQYF.

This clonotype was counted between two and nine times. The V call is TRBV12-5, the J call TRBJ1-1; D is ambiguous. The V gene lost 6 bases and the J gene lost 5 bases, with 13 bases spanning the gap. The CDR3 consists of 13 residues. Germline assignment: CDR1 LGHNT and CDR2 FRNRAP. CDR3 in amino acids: CASGSELGTEAFF. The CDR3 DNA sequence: TGTGCTAGTGGCTCCGAGTTGGGGACTGAAGCTTTCTTT.